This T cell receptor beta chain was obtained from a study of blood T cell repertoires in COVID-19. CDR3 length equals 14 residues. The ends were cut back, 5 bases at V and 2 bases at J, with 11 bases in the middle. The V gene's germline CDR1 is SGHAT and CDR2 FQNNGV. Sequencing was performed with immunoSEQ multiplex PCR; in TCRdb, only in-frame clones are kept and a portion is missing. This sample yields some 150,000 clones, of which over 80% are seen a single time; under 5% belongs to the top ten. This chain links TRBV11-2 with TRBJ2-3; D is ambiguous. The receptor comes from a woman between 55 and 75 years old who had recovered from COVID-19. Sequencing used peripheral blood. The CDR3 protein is CASSPSPVTDTQYF. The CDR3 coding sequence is TGTGCCAGCAGCCCAAGTCCAGTCACAGATACGCAGTATTTT. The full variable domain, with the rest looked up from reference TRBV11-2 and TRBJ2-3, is EAGVAQSPRYKIIEKRQSVAFWCNPISGHATLYWYQQILGQGPKLLIQFQNNGVVDDSQLPKDRFSAERLKGVDSTLKIQPAKLEDSAVYLCASSPSPVTDTQYFGPGTRLTVL.